Listed below are T cell receptor beta chains from one sample, sequenced in a study of technical replicates of blood from a handful of donors. Method: immunoSEQ multiplex PCR; TCRdb's copy keeps in-frame clones and lacks some. This table holds about 85,000 clones, roughly 94% found once. The sequenced material came from T cells isolated from PBMCs. These receptor sequences come from a human donor in good health. The CDR3 runs from the conserved cysteine through the conserved F or W. D genes are given only for firm matches. A row's size may be missing; if present it is once, few, many or a size class.

size	V	J	D	length	DNA	CDR3
once	TRBV28	TRBJ2-7	NA	15	TGTGCCAGCAGTTCCCCCCCCAAAGCGGCCTACGAGCAGTACTTC	CASSSPPKAAYEQYF
NA	TRBV12-5	TRBJ2-7	NA	12	TGTGCTAGTGGTTTGGCAGGGTCCGAGCAGTACTTC	CASGLAGSEQYF
once	TRBV6-1	TRBJ1-1	TRBD1	18	TGTGCCAGCAGTGAAGCGCTTCTTGGGGGACAGGGGTACTCTGAAGCTTTCTTT	CASSEALLGGQGYSEAFF
NA	TRBV6-1	TRBJ2-1	NA	13	TGTGCCAGCAGTAGGACAGACGCCAATGAGCAGTTCTTC	CASSRTDANEQFF
NA	TRBV5-1	TRBJ2-2	TRBD1	16	TGCGCCAGCAGCGCCCCGGGACAGACAAACACCGGGGAGCTGTTTTTT	CASSAPGQTNTGELFF
NA	TRBV2	TRBJ2-2	TRBD1	12	TGTGCCAGTCTGTACAGGGGCGGGGAGCTGTTTTTT	CASLYRGGELFF
NA	TRBV19	TRBJ1-6	NA	15	TGTGCCAGTAGTTCTCGCCCCGACAGTTATTCACCCCTCCACTTT	CASSSRPDSYSPLHF
once	TRBV5-1	TRBJ2-5	NA	11	TGCGCCAGCAGTCGCCAAGAGACCCAGTACTTC	CASSRQETQYF
NA	TRBV10-3	TRBJ2-2	TRBD2	18	TGTGCCATCAGTGAGCGGGGGACTAGCGGGAGTTTTACCGGGGAGCTGTTTTTT	CAISERGTSGSFTGELFF
NA	TRBV30	TRBJ2-7	NA	15	TGTGCCTGGAGACCCTTCGAAGAGTCGAACTACGAGCAGTACTTC	CAWRPFEESNYEQYF
NA	TRBV5-4	TRBJ2-2	TRBD2	19	TGTGCCAGCAGCTTCAGGGTGACTAGCGGGTTCAGTGGTACCGGGGAGCTGTTTTTT	CASSFRVTSGFSGTGELFF
NA	TRBV27	TRBJ1-5	TRBD1	17	TGTGCCAGCAGGGAAAAGATGGACAGGGGAAACAATCAGCCCCAGCATTTT	CASREKMDRGNNQPQHF
NA	TRBV5-1	TRBJ1-6	TRBD1	14	TGCGCCAGCAGTTCCGACAGGGGTGCTTCACCCCTCCACTTT	CASSSDRGASPLHF
NA	TRBV6-5	TRBJ2-7	NA	14	TGTGCCAGCAGATTTATCGCTGAGCCCTACGAGCAGTACTTC	CASRFIAEPYEQYF
NA	TRBV5-5	TRBJ1-1	NA	16	TGTGCCAGCAGCTTGTTTGAGATTTCGGTGAACACTGAAGCTTTCTTT	CASSLFEISVNTEAFF
once	TRBV2	TRBJ2-7	NA	12	TGTGCCAGCGGACCGACTAGCTACGAGCAGTACTTC	CASGPTSYEQYF
NA	TRBV19	TRBJ1-5	NA	15	TGTGCCAGTAGTTTCTTCAGTCATAGCAATCAGCCCCAGCATTTT	CASSFFSHSNQPQHF
NA	TRBV9	TRBJ2-7	TRBD2	15	TGTGCCAGCAGCTCATCACGGACTAGCACCGACGAGCAGTACTTC	CASSSSRTSTDEQYF
NA	TRBV6-4	TRBJ2-5	NA	13	TGTGCCAGCAGTCCACAGGGAAGGGAGACCCAGTACTTC	CASSPQGRETQYF
once	TRBV30	TRBJ1-5	NA	14	TGTGCCTGGAGTGTACAGGGAAGCAATCAGCCCCAGCATTTT	CAWSVQGSNQPQHF
NA	TRBV5-1	TRBJ2-1	TRBD2	17	TGCGCCAGCAGGGTAGCGGGGTTGTTGAGCTCCTACAATGAGCAGTTCTTC	CASRVAGLLSSYNEQFF
NA	TRBV6-5	TRBJ1-5	NA	15	TGTGCCAGCAGTTTTTCCAGGGAATTGGATCAGCCCCAGCATTTT	CASSFSRELDQPQHF